The next 26 T cell receptor beta chains were all read from a single sample in a study of cytomegalovirus exposure and HLA in healthy donors. Primers included in the PCR were 60 Vbeta and 13 Jbeta primers. The data were produced by immunoSEQ multiplex PCR, yet TCRdb's version contains in-frame clones alone and is incomplete. The sample has some 100,000 clones, about 70% seen once. Sequencing was carried out using PBMCs. All receptors come from a woman between 18 and 29 years old in good health and CMV-seropositive.

This clone has a single count. The chain joins TRBV28 to TRBJ1-2; 10 bases align to TRBD1. The CDR3 sequence is 14 residues long. From germline, CDR1 is MDHEN and CDR2 SYDVKM. The V and J ends lost 2 bases and 5 bases, in that order; junction bases with no gene match: 2. This chain's CDR3 is CASSLGTGVYGYTF. The CDR3 nucleotides read TGTGCCAGCAGTTTAGGGACAGGGGTTTATGGCTACACCTTC.

V and J are TRBV5-6 and TRBJ1-5, with 7 bases identical to TRBD1. This CDR3 region has 14 residues. Germline V gives CDR1 SGHDT, CDR2 YYEEEE. V shed 4 bases and J 2 bases; nucleotides not matched to a gene: 3. The CDR3 DNA is TGTGCCAGCAGCCAAGGACAGGGCAATCAGCCCCAGCATTTT. As protein: CASSQGQGNQPQHF.

CDR3 loop: CASSLLTSGRGNEQFF. CDR3 coding DNA: TGTGCCAGCAGCCTCCTGACTAGCGGGAGAGGCAATGAGCAGTTCTTC. The chain couples TRBV11-1 to TRBJ2-1; 12 bases agree with TRBD2. The CDR3 length is 16 residues. Germline lookup yields CDR1 SGHAT and CDR2 FQDESV (reference sequence). The V segment lost 5 bases and the J segment 6 bases; nucleotides outside the gene matches: 8.

The chain joins TRBV10-3 to TRBJ2-1; D remains ambiguous. The CDR3 extends over 13 amino acids. Trimming left V 6 bases short and J 3 bases short, with 9 bases between. The germline V gene encodes CDR1 ENHRY and CDR2 SYGVKD. Here the CDR3 DNA reads TGTGCCATCAGCGGCACAGACTACAATGAGCAGTTCTTC. Translating it yields CAISGTDYNEQFF.

The chain links TRBV7-2 to TRBJ2-3; 11 bases line up with TRBD2. Germline CDR1 reads SGHTA; CDR2 reads FQGNSA. This CDR3 contains 16 residues. V trimming: 5 bases; J trimming: 0 bases; junction bases outside the gene matches: 4. In nucleotides, the CDR3 is TGTGCCAGCAGCAGGGGACTAGCGGCTAGCACAGATACGCAGTATTTT. Its protein is CASSRGLAASTDTQYF.

The CDR3 nucleotides read TGTGCCAGTAGGGACAGGGCAGGAGGAAACACCATATATTTT. Its translation is CASRDRAGGNTIYF. This chain links TRBV19 with TRBJ1-3, with 8 positions matching TRBD1. The germline V gene encodes CDR1 LNHDA and CDR2 SQIVND (reference sequence). The CDR3 totals 14 residues. V shed 6 bases, J shed 4 bases, and the junction held 5 bases outside the gene matches.

Notes on this clone: Distinct nucleotide sequences in the sample also encode this CDR3. V is TRBV7-9 and J is TRBJ1-1; D remains ambiguous. The ends were cut back, 5 bases at V and 1 base at J, with 8 bases in the middle. In germline, CDR1 is SEHNR, CDR2 FQNEAQ (reference sequence). The CDR3 totals 13 residues. The CDR3 nucleotides read TGTGCCAGCAGCCTGTTGGCGAACACTGAAGCTTTCTTT. It codes for CASSLLANTEAFF.

For this clone: The same CDR3 arises from other DNA sequences in this sample as well. The chain is built from TRBV27 and TRBJ1-1, with a weak D call TRBD1 (5 bases). The V and J ends lost 2 bases and 1 base respectively, with 8 bases between them. This CDR3 is built from 14 residues. CDR1 MNHEY and CDR2 SMNVEV come from the germline V gene (reference sequence). The CDR3: CASSLTGGNTEAFF. CDR3 bases: TGTGCCAGCAGTTTAACGGGGGGGAACACTGAAGCTTTCTTT.

V gene TRBV2 combines with J gene TRBJ1-1; D not certain. V lost 3 bases and J 4 bases, leaving 9 bases between the germline ends. The V gene's germline CDR1 is SNHLY and CDR2 FYNNEI. The CDR3 is 13 amino acids. The CDR3 loop reads CASSEVEGTEAFF. In DNA form, the CDR3 reads TGTGCCAGCAGTGAGGTGGAGGGCACTGAAGCTTTCTTT.

V gene TRBV5-4 combines with J gene TRBJ2-7; D possibly corresponds to TRBD2 (7 bases). The CDR3 length is 15 residues. Trimming cost V 0 bases and J 2 bases, with 12 bases left between them. Germline CDR1 SGHNT, CDR2 YYREEE (reference sequence). DNA of the CDR3: TGTGCCAGCAGCTTGGCCGCGGGGGCCCCCTACGAGCAGTACTTC. It codes for CASSLAAGAPYEQYF.

This chain connects TRBV7-2 to TRBJ2-5; 8 bases line up with TRBD2. CDR1 is SGHTA and CDR2 is FQGNSA in the germline V gene. V trimming: 2 bases; J trimming: 2 bases; junction bases outside the gene matches: 7. The CDR3 length is 16 residues. The CDR3 protein is CASSLIVLADQETQYF. The DNA of the CDR3 is TGTGCCAGCAGCTTAATTGTACTAGCGGATCAAGAGACCCAGTACTTC.

In its sample, this clone was seen a few times. The DNA for the CDR3 is TGCGCCAGCAGCCAAGAGACAGGAAGGGGCGGCTACACCTTC. Translation gives CASSQETGRGGYTF. The chain joins TRBV4-3 to TRBJ1-2; D might be TRBD1 (6 bases). V was trimmed by 0 bases and J by 8 bases, leaving 13 bases between them. CDR1 is LGHNA and CDR2 is YSLEER in the germline V gene. This CDR3 has 14 residues.

A single count supports this clone. This chain joins TRBV6-1 and TRBJ2-5; tentative D call: TRBD1 (6 bases). V was cut by 0 bases and J by 2 bases, with 10 bases left in between. The CDR3 is 15 amino acids. The germline V gene has CDR1 MNHNS and CDR2 SASEGT. CDR3 loop: CASSEATGSQETQYF. The CDR3 coding sequence is TGTGCCAGCAGTGAAGCTACAGGGTCACAAGAGACCCAGTACTTC.

The gene calls are TRBV7-7 and TRBJ2-7; 10 bases map to TRBD2. The CDR3 covers 15 residues. J lost 2 bases, V lost 5 bases, and 6 bases had no gene match. Germline V gene data show CDR1 as SSHAT and CDR2 as FNYEAQ (reference sequence). CDR3 protein: CASSPGTSVPYEQYF. CDR3 in DNA: TGTGCCAGCAGCCCCGGGACTAGCGTCCCCTACGAGCAGTACTTC. The full variable domain, rest sourced from reference TRBV7-7 and TRBJ2-7, is GAGVSQSPRYKVTKRGQDVTLRCDPISSHATLYWYQQALGQGPEFLTYFNYEAQPDKSGLPSDRFSAERPEGSISTLTIQRTEQRDSAMYRCASSPGTSVPYEQYFGPGTRLTVT.

The genes are TRBV10-3 and TRBJ2-3; D is unresolved. Per germline, CDR1 ENHRY and CDR2 SYGVKD. Trimming cost V 2 bases and J 1 base, with 7 bases left between them. The CDR3 totals 14 residues. The CDR3 region is CAISERSGTDTQYF. Here the CDR3 DNA reads TGTGCCATCAGTGAGCGGAGCGGCACAGATACGCAGTATTTT.

This clone has only one observation. The rearrangement joins TRBV11-2 to TRBJ2-1, with 10 bases matching TRBD2. CDR3 size: 16 residues. From germline, CDR1 is SGHAT and CDR2 FQNNGV. V was pared by 3 bases and J by 12 bases, with 14 bases of the junction left unmatched. CDR3 in DNA: TGTGCCAGCAGCTTCCCCGGCAAGCGGGAGGGCCAGGGGCAGTTCTTC. Protein: CASSFPGKREGQGQFF.

The chain is built from TRBV15 and TRBJ2-5; 7 bases line up with TRBD1. The CDR3 contains 15 residues. Trimming removed 6 bases from V and 5 bases from J; junction bases left unmatched: 12. From germline, CDR1 is LNHNV and CDR2 YYDKDF (reference sequence). CDR3 loop: CATSPLGGASETQYF. DNA for the CDR3: TGTGCCACCAGTCCGTTAGGGGGCGCATCGGAGACCCAGTACTTC.

This clone appeared once. This chain links TRBV30 with TRBJ2-1; 8 nucleotides match TRBD1. V trimming: 5 bases; J trimming: 5 bases; junction bases outside the gene matches: 5. The CDR3 sequence is 13 residues long. The germline V gene encodes CDR1 GTSNPN and CDR2 SVGIG (reference sequence). CDR3 in DNA: TGTGCCTGGGACAGGGGATCAAACAATGAGCAGTTCTTC. Its protein product is CAWDRGSNNEQFF.

V and J are TRBV19 and TRBJ2-7; 8 positions match TRBD1. CDR3 length: 15 residues. J was trimmed by 3 bases and V by 3 bases; bases with no gene match: 7. Germline V gene lookup returns CDR1 LNHDA and CDR2 SQIVND (reference sequence). CDR3 amino acids: CASSMLDREGYEQYF. CDR3 in DNA: TGTGCCAGTAGTATGCTGGACAGGGAAGGCTACGAGCAGTACTTC.

This clone came up once. V gene TRBV28 combines with J gene TRBJ1-6; perhaps TRBD1 as D (6 bases). The germline V and J ends were trimmed by 2 bases and 11 bases, with 10 bases remaining between them. Looked up from germline, CDR1 is MDHEN and CDR2 is SYDVKM. CDR3 length equals 13 residues. The CDR3 DNA follows: TGTGCCAGCAGTTTAACGGGGGGCCCACCCCTCCACTTT. Its protein is CASSLTGGPPLHF.

The chain is built from TRBV19 and TRBJ2-5, with TRBD2 matching 9 bases. Unmatched junction bases numbered 13, after V lost 7 bases and J lost 4 bases. Germline values: CDR1 LNHDA, CDR2 SQIVND (reference sequence). There are 16 residues in the CDR3. The CDR3 sequence: CASTQGAGGGRETQYF. The CDR3 DNA is TGTGCCAGTACCCAAGGAGCGGGAGGAGGTCGAGAGACCCAGTACTTC.

This chain connects TRBV9 to TRBJ1-3; D might be TRBD1 (5 bases). Deletions cut 4 bases from V and 0 bases from J, with 11 bases between. The CDR3 sequence is 15 residues long. CDR1 is SGDLS, CDR2 YYNGEE, per germline. DNA of the CDR3: TGTGCCAGCAGCAGCTGGGGCTCCTCTGGAAACACCATATATTTT. Translated: CASSSWGSSGNTIYF. Looking up the rest from reference TRBV9 and TRBJ1-3 gives the full variable domain: DSGVTQTPKHLITATGQRVTLRCSPRSGDLSVYWYQQSLDQGLQFLIQYYNGEERAKGNILERFSAQQFPDLHSELNLSSLELGDSALYFCASSSWGSSGNTIYFGEGSWLTVV.

This clone was picked up a small number of times. The genes are TRBV7-9 and TRBJ2-3; 14 nucleotides line up with TRBD2. The junction had 3 bases not matched to a gene; V was cut back by 2 bases and J by 5 bases. Germline V gene data show CDR1 as SEHNR and CDR2 as FQNEAQ (reference sequence). CDR3 length equals 16 residues. The CDR3 nucleotides are TGTGCCAGCAGCTTAACCGGGACTAGCGGGAGAGATACGCAGTATTTT. It translates to CASSLTGTSGRDTQYF.

The chain combines TRBV4-1 with TRBJ2-1, with 10 nucleotides matching TRBD2. CDR1 and CDR2 from the germline V gene are MGHRA and YSYEKL. The CDR3 sequence is 16 residues long. The junction had 10 bases not matched to a gene; V was cut back by 4 bases and J by 7 bases. The CDR3 spells CASSLGRASGRNEQFF. The DNA for the CDR3 is TGCGCCAGCAGCCTGGGTAGGGCTAGCGGGAGAAATGAGCAGTTCTTC.

This chain links TRBV2 with TRBJ1-3, with D perhaps TRBD1 (5 bases). The germline V and J ends were trimmed by 6 bases and 0 bases, with 12 bases remaining between them. Germline-derived CDR1 and CDR2 are SNHLY and FYNNEI. The CDR3 is made up of 15 amino acids. The CDR3 is CASREGWNSGNTIYF. CDR3 DNA: TGTGCCAGCAGGGAGGGGTGGAACTCTGGAAACACCATATATTTT.

The J gene is TRBJ2-5, the V gene TRBV30; no reliable D call. The J call may be incorrect, as the DNA end agrees better with TRBJ2-7. This CDR3 comprises 16 residues. Germline CDR1 and CDR2: GTSNPN and SVGIG (reference sequence). CDR3 bases: TGTGCCTGGAGTGTACTGGGTACCCTAGGCCGCTACGAGCAGTACTTC. Protein sequence: CAWSVLGTLGRYEQYF.